The 11 T cell receptor beta chains below come from one sample, sequenced in a study of blood T cell repertoires in COVID-19. Generated by immunoSEQ multiplex PCR, the TCRdb table keeps only in-frame clones and is missing some. The sample lists about 75,000 clones; roughly 90% were seen once. Sequenced input: peripheral blood. The receptors come from a human donor in a cohort sampled during active COVID-19.

The chain has TRBV28 and TRBJ1-5; D is possibly TRBD1 (5 bases). V gave up 5 bases and J gave up 0 bases, with 8 bases separating them. The germline CDR1 and CDR2 sequences are MDHEN and SYDVKM. CDR3 length: 14 amino acids. The chain's CDR3 is CASSRQSSNQPQHF. The CDR3 DNA sequence: TGTGCCAGCAGTCGACAGTCTAGCAATCAGCCCCAGCATTTT. The full variable domain, completed using reference TRBV28 and TRBJ1-5, is DVKVTQSSRYLVKRTGEKVFLECVQDMDHENMFWYRQDPGLGLRLIYFSYDVKMKEKGDIPEGYSVSREKKERFSLILESASTNQTSMYLCASSRQSSNQPQHFGDGTRLSIL.

The rearrangement uses TRBV28 and TRBJ2-2; perhaps TRBD2 as D (6 bases). This CDR3 region has 14 residues. The germline V and J ends were trimmed by 6 bases and 1 base, with 9 bases remaining between them. CDR1 and CDR2 from the germline V gene are MDHEN and SYDVKM. The CDR3 loop is CASRTRVNTGELFF. The DNA of the CDR3 is TGTGCCAGCAGGACTAGGGTGAACACCGGGGAGCTGTTTTTT.

This clone has just one count. The V and J genes are TRBV12-2 and TRBJ2-2; the table's TRBD2 call for D was not verified on the DNA. TRBV12-2 is a pseudogene segment. CDR3 size: 16 residues. The CDR3 bases are TGTGCAAGTCGCTTGCCTAGCGGGAGCTGGGGCGGGGAGCTGTTTTTT. Amino acid sequence: CASRLPSGSWGGELFF.

The chain combines TRBV4-1 with TRBJ2-1; 10 bases map to TRBD2. CDR1 is MGHRA, CDR2 YSYEKL, per germline. The CDR3 loop spans 15 amino acids. Trimming took 4 bases from V and 5 from J; bases not matched to a gene: 5. CDR3 sequence reads: CASSRLGLAHNEQFF. The CDR3 region has the DNA TGCGCCAGCAGCCGATTGGGACTAGCGCACAATGAGCAGTTCTTC.

This clone turned up a few times. The chain has TRBV7-8 and TRBJ1-5; 9 bases match TRBD1. The CDR3 totals 17 residues. Germline-derived CDR1 and CDR2 are SGHVS and FQNEAQ. Trimming took 4 bases from V and 0 from J; bases not matched to a gene: 7. DNA of the CDR3: TGTGCCAGCAGCTCGGACAGGGGAGTTTTTAGCAATCAGCCCCAGCATTTT. This codes for CASSSDRGVFSNQPQHF.

The chain is built from TRBV7-2 and TRBJ2-1, with a weak D call TRBD1 (5 bases). V gave up 3 bases and J gave up 7 bases, with 16 bases separating them. The CDR3 contains 15 residues. Looked up from germline, CDR1 is SGHTA and CDR2 is FQGNSA. The CDR3 loop reads CASSFTQGIENEQFF. In DNA form, the CDR3 reads TGTGCCAGCAGCTTCACTCAGGGAATAGAGAATGAGCAGTTCTTC.

This chain uses TRBV28 with TRBJ1-2, with 7 positions matching TRBD1. Germline V gene lookup returns CDR1 MDHEN and CDR2 SYDVKM. With 6 bases clipped from V and 4 bases from J, the junction kept 8 bases outside the gene matches. The CDR3 length is 14 residues. CDR3 DNA: TGTGCCAGCAGCACTAGGGGGCGCAGCTATGGCTACACCTTC. It yields the protein CASSTRGRSYGYTF.

As concerns this clone: One junction end does not reproduce the germline sequence, and a read error may be involved. The chain combines TRBV11-2 with TRBJ2-3; weak D call: TRBD2 (6 bases). Germline V gives CDR1 SGHAT, CDR2 FQNNGV. The CDR3 length is 14 residues. The CDR3 DNA reads TGTACCAGCAGCTTGAGGACTATCACAGATACGCAGTATTTT. The encoded protein is CTSSLRTITDTQYF.

The chain recombines TRBV28 with TRBJ2-5, with 9 bases fitting TRBD1. The CDR3 totals 15 residues. After removal of 4 bases from V and 5 bases from J, the junction contained 8 bases not matched to a gene. Germline CDR1 and CDR2: MDHEN and SYDVKM. The CDR3 spells CASSSGQGLVETQYF. The CDR3 DNA follows: TGTGCCAGCAGTTCTGGACAGGGGTTGGTCGAGACCCAGTACTTC.

The chain has TRBV28 and TRBJ2-7, with D perhaps TRBD2 (6 bases). CDR3 length: 15 amino acids. CDR1 and CDR2 (germline): MDHEN, SYDVKM. The V and J ends lost 7 bases and 0 bases respectively, with 16 bases between them. CDR3 sequence: CASMSGGPSSYEQYF. The DNA of the CDR3 is TGTGCCAGCATGTCAGGAGGGCCTAGCTCCTACGAGCAGTACTTC.

The genes are TRBV19 and TRBJ2-6; weak D call: TRBD2 (6 bases). The CDR3 extends over 16 amino acids. Germline V gene lookup returns CDR1 LNHDA and CDR2 SQIVND (reference sequence). V lost 6 bases and J 1 base, leaving 13 bases between the germline ends. This CDR3 reads CASSDLRGSGANVLTF. In DNA, the CDR3 is TGTGCCAGTAGCGACCTCCGGGGGTCTGGGGCCAACGTCCTGACTTTC. The variable domain in full, with the rest retrieved from reference TRBV19 and TRBJ2-6, is DGGITQSPKYLFRKEGQNVTLSCEQNLNHDAMYWYRQDPGQGLRLIYYSQIVNDFQKGDIAEGYSVSREKKESFPLTVTSAQKNPTAFYLCASSDLRGSGANVLTFGAGSRLTVL.